This TCR beta chain derives from a study of Ad26.COV2.S vaccination and SARS-CoV-2 variants (dated by TCRdb to the early 2020s). Notes on the research overall: Vaccine-arm donors were drawn from COV1001, a multicentre, randomized, double-blind, placebo-controlled phase I-IIa trial of Ad26.COV2.S in healthy adults. Dosing of Ad26.COV2.S was intramuscular, at either 5x10^10 or 1x10^11 viral particles, delivered as one shot or as two shots spaced 56 days apart. TCRbeta repertoire sequencing served as the tool for gauging how specific and how broad the SARS-CoV-2-reactive T cell receptors were following Ad26.COV2.S vaccination. The TCR-sequenced set comprised approximately 32 samples: around 20 Ad26.COV2.S vaccine recipients, 5 placebo recipients and 8 SARS-CoV-2 convalescent individuals. Participants in the trial were split at random into five groups of five each, receiving low-dose or high-dose Ad26.COV2.S once or twice, or else placebo on both occasions. Blinding of investigators to trial group allocation was maintained during experiments and outcome assessment.

With regard to this clone: The clone's antigen remains unknown. The record has no base qualities; no much larger clone is one base away.

Study-wide findings and limitations: Vaccine and placebo recipients had comparable non-spike TCR breadth, which fits with the vaccine containing only spike. Comparing responses between vaccine doses or regimens was not something the study was powered to do. Substantial breadth of spike-specific CD8+ and CD4+ T cell responses was reported after vaccination. It was noted by the authors that total T cell responses may have been underestimated by the TCR breadth and depth analyses. Higher spike-specific TCR breadth was observed in Ad26.COV2.S recipients than in placebo recipients (P = 0.0014).

Relative to germline, V is missing 5 bases and J is missing 5 bases, with 10 bases of the junction outside any gene match. Measured from the cysteine to the phenylalanine, the CDR3 is 15 residues long. Kept here is only the CDR3 DNA, which spans 45 bases and is read in frame from base 1. CDR1 is given as SGHVS and CDR2 as FQNEAQ, both from the germline V gene. The treatment or condition label for this specimen denotes: 15 to 20 received Ad26.COV2.S at low or high dose, single or two shots; five or six received placebo; per-sample allocation not given. For vaccine and placebo recipients, repertoires were sequenced using samples collected on day 63 after the first injection. Between 29 July and 7 August 2020, Cohort 1b enrolled some 25 adults aged 18-55 years at one site in Boston, USA. As a vaccine, Ad26.COV2.S was a replication-incompetent adenovirus type 26 vector that expressed a prefusion-stabilized SARS-CoV-2 spike protein derived from the original Wuhan strain.

TCRbeta CDR3 regions were sequenced with the immunoSEQ Assay. After extraction, genomic DNA underwent amplification by bias-controlled multiplex PCR, followed by high-throughput sequencing. From the authors' description of their analysis: To quantify the absolute abundance of each unique TCRbeta CDR3 region, sequences were collapsed and filtered. T cell fraction was estimated by normalizing TCRbeta template counts to usable DNA, with usable DNA measured through amplification of reference genes found in all nucleated cells. Repertoire TCRs were annotated as SARS-CoV-2-specific by exact matching of V gene, CDR3 amino acid sequence and J gene to a known reactive TCR set. The reference SARS-CoV-2 TCR set was derived from MIRA and filtered for enrichment in COVID-19-positive ImmuneCODE repertoires, a step that removed public or cross-reactive TCRs. Based on the MIRA antigens, annotated TCRs were further analysed at the level of specific ORF or position within ORF. Breadth was defined as the number of annotated unique rearrangements divided by the total number of unique productive rearrangements, and depth was defined as the summed frequency of the annotated unique rearrangements. Two-sided Wilcoxon rank-sum tests were applied when comparing TCR breadth between groups. Imported from immuneACCESS, the table was reduced by TCRdb to in-frame sequences with V and J called. These copies leave out some clones; in studies compared against another copy, an unresolved V gene accounts for under half, and the cause of the remainder is not known. V, J and clone size are those of that table, while D and trimming were read from the DNA. The sample includes approximately 360,000 clones, with roughly 85% observed a single time. The ten biggest clones cover roughly 7.4% of the sample.

The chain is assembled from TRBV7-8 and TRBJ2-7; TRBD1 fits 9 bases in the junction. The sequence was collected from a person aged 18-65 years who received the Ad26.COV2.S COVID-19 vaccine or a placebo. The source material was peripheral blood, sampled in a trial of Ad26.COV2.S vaccine versus placebo. The nucleotide sequence is given as TGTGCCAGCAGCCCCCAAAGGAACAGGGGGCACGAGCAGTACTTC. Its protein product is CASSPQRNRGHEQYF.